The clone carrying this T cell receptor beta chain showed up just once. CDR3 length: 16 residues. CDR1 and CDR2 from the germline V gene are KGHSH and LQKENI. Unmatched junction bases numbered 10, after V lost 3 bases and J lost 4 bases. Per the authors' pipeline: The assay estimated nucleated cells by amplifying reference gene primers. Produced via immunoSEQ multiplex PCR; TCRdb's table is partial and in-frame only. Clone size and the V and J calls come from that table; the DNA yielded D and trimming. The data contain over 200,000 clones, roughly 87% of them singletons. The record originates from a study of blood T cell repertoires in COVID-19. Study-wide background: The United States, Italy and Spain were the sources of the acute and convalescent COVID-19 samples. T cells, B-cell-depleted T cells, or PBMCs supplied cDNA or gDNA.

This clonotype was sampled from a man between 35 and 55 years old with active or convalescent COVID-19. Specimen: peripheral blood. This chain joins TRBV18 and TRBJ1-2, with TRBD1 matching over 8 bases. The CDR3 DNA sequence: TGTGCCAGCTCACCCCAGGGACAGGACCTCAGCTATGGCTACACCTTC. Translated: CASSPQGQDLSYGYTF.